The rows below give T cell receptor beta chains drawn from one sample of a study of cytomegalovirus exposure and HLA in healthy donors. Assay: immunoSEQ multiplex PCR; the TCRdb copy retains only in-frame clones and omits some. Altogether fewer than 150,000 clones are present, around 73% being singletons, with the ten largest covering approximately 1.2%. The sequenced sample consisted of PBMCs. These receptor sequences come from a man aged 50 or older in good health and CMV-seronegative. CDR3s include the opening cysteine and the closing phenylalanine or tryptophan. The D gene is left open where the match is weak. Expanded clones get a size class; other rows say once, few or many, or leave the size out.

V	size	J	D	CDR3	DNA
TRBV28	-	TRBJ1-1	-	CASSLVSLATEAFF	TGTGCCAGCAGTTTGGTCAGCCTAGCCACTGAAGCTTTCTTT
TRBV21-1	-	TRBJ1-1	-	CASRDSSEAFF	TGTGCCAGCCGGGACAGTTCTGAAGCTTTCTTT
TRBV5-4	-	TRBJ2-3	TRBD2	CASSPGTSRVPDTQYF	TGTGCCAGCAGCCCAGGGACTAGTAGGGTTCCAGATACGCAGTATTTT
TRBV18	-	TRBJ2-1	TRBD1	CASSPLGQGIYNEQFF	TGTGCCAGCTCACCCCTGGGACAGGGAATCTACAATGAGCAGTTCTTC
TRBV6-5	-	TRBJ1-3	-	CASSYSRGPGNTIYF	TGTGCCAGCAGTTACTCCCGGGGTCCTGGAAACACCATATATTTT
TRBV7-2	-	TRBJ1-1	-	CASSLVTGMNTEAFF	TGTGCCAGCAGCTTAGTTACAGGGATGAACACTGAAGCTTTCTTT
TRBV28	-	TRBJ1-4	-	CASSFGGGLDEKLFF	TGTGCCAGCAGTTTCGGGGGAGGTCTAGATGAAAAACTGTTTTTT
TRBV11-2	-	TRBJ2-1	TRBD2	CASSVGRTYNEQFF	TGTGCCAGCAGCGTCGGGAGGACCTACAATGAGCAGTTCTTC
TRBV7-9	-	TRBJ2-5	-	CASSLAMSQETQYF	TGTGCCAGCAGCTTAGCGATGTCTCAGGAGACCCAGTACTTC
TRBV7-2	few	TRBJ2-5	TRBD1	CASSLQGEGTQYF	TGTGCCAGCAGCTTACAGGGGGAAGGGACCCAGTACTTC
TRBV5-4	-	TRBJ2-3	TRBD2	CASTRSGSRTDTQYF	TGTGCCAGCACCCGAAGCGGGAGTCGGACAGATACGCAGTATTTT
TRBV9	-	TRBJ2-3	TRBD2	CASSVSGRYSTDTQYF	TGTGCCAGCAGCGTAAGCGGGAGGTATAGCACAGATACGCAGTATTTT
TRBV28	-	TRBJ2-7	-	CASSLPVTYEQYF	TGTGCCAGCAGTTTACCGGTAACCTACGAGCAGTACTTC
TRBV19	-	TRBJ1-5	-	CASSIGGPLQPQHF	TGTGCCAGTAGTATAGGGGGGCCGCTCCAGCCCCAGCATTTT
TRBV5-8	medium-sized	TRBJ2-7	-	CASSLGIYEQYF	TGTGCCAGCAGCTTGGGTATCTACGAGCAGTACTTC
TRBV29-1	-	TRBJ2-7	TRBD1	CSVGGQGHEQYF	TGCAGCGTTGGTGGACAGGGGCACGAGCAGTACTTC
TRBV5-1	-	TRBJ2-1	TRBD2	CASSLGLAASNEQFF	TGCGCCAGCAGCTTGGGACTAGCGGCGAGCAATGAGCAGTTCTTC
TRBV27	-	TRBJ2-7	TRBD1	CASSFLRQGAYEQYF	TGTGCCAGCAGTTTCCTGAGACAGGGAGCCTACGAGCAGTACTTC
TRBV6-1	-	TRBJ2-3	-	CASKVAATDTQYF	TGTGCCAGCAAGGTAGCTGCCACAGATACGCAGTATTTT
TRBV14	-	TRBJ2-5	-	CASSQGGETQYF	TGTGCCAGCAGCCAAGGCGGTGAGACCCAGTACTTC
TRBV15	once	TRBJ2-7	TRBD1	CATSSGADRTLSYEQYF	TGTGCCACCAGCAGCGGGGCGGACAGGACCCTATCCTACGAGCAGTACTTC
TRBV6-6	once	TRBJ2-1	-	CASSYSLGTYNEQFF	TGTGCCAGCAGTTACTCTCTGGGGACTTACAATGAGCAGTTCTTC